The T cell receptor (beta chain) described here comes from a study of cytomegalovirus exposure and HLA in healthy donors. Study results and caveats: The analysis excluded some indistinguishable V segments, including TRBV6-2 and TRBV6-3. Association of a missense DCLRE1C variant with TCR beta V- and J-gene trimming was reported in a later analysis.

CDR1 SGHRS and CDR2 YFSETQ come from the germline V gene. V lost 5 bases to trimming and J lost 2 bases; unmatched junction nucleotides: 9. The CDR3 has 17 residues. The PCR used 60 Vbeta and 13 Jbeta primers. Libraries were prepared by immunoSEQ multiplex PCR; TCRdb keeps only in-frame clonotypes and omits some of them. The data contain roughly 100,000 clones, 75% to 90% of them seen just once; the ten biggest clones take up 2% to 3%. With respect to this clone: What it recognizes is unknown.

The sequence was obtained from a man aged 40-49 years in good health and CMV-seronegative. The chain employs TRBV5-1 and TRBJ2-3; 12 bases map to TRBD2. Sequencing input: PBMCs. The CDR3 DNA reads TGCGCCAGCAGTCCCCTTCTAGCGGGGGGGCCCACAGATACGCAGTATTTT. It is translated as CASSPLLAGGPTDTQYF.